This T cell receptor (beta chain) was observed in a study of early stage breast cancer tumors. About the study: Of approximately 16 invasive breast tumors, more than nine were hormone receptor-positive, HER2-negative. Whole-study findings and limits: Tumors had about 2.5-fold higher T cell density and higher clonality than adjacent normal breast tissue. Chain pairing and CD4, CD8 or FOXP3 expression were not captured.

Libraries were prepared by immunoSEQ multiplex PCR; TCRdb keeps only in-frame clonotypes and omits some of them. The sample lists tens of thousands of clones; about two thirds were seen once. This clone was seen only a few times. Its matching antigen is unknown. The CDR3 contains 13 residues. The germline gives CDR1 WSHSY, CDR2 SAAADI. V was cut by 6 bases and J by 6 bases, with 12 bases left in between. The chain carries TRBV10-2 and TRBJ2-1, with D perhaps TRBD2 (5 bases). The sequencing input was blood. This sequence originates from a person aged 50-59 years with breast cancer. CDR3 coding DNA: TGCGCCAGCAGCTACGAGGGCATCAATGAGCAGTTCTTC. It encodes CASSYEGINEQFF.